This T cell receptor beta chain originates from a study of blood T cells in healthy people across ages (dated by TCRdb to 2013 to 2016). For the wider study: Template switching captured roughly one uniquely barcoded TCR beta cDNA molecule per two T cells in model experiments. Age-related changes in TCR beta repertoire diversity were measured in the study by deep sequencing normalized with unique cDNA molecular identifiers. The donors were divided into four age groups: young (average around 16 years), middle-aged (about 41), aged (approximately 62) and long-lived (about 90). Donors of different ages were randomly distributed across sequencing lanes to avoid experimental bias. Two additional independent replicas of 1 million unique cDNA reads from the same blood draw were analyzed for two donors (one aged 18 to 30 and one aged 80 or older). Overall study outcomes, separate from this receptor: The long-lived group showed more naive CD4+ T cells, fewer expanded clones and increased TCR diversity than the aged group, suggesting age selection. As age increased, observed TCR beta diversity per million T cells dropped in a roughly linear way, and a significant reduction was already evident by age about 36. Because profiling used bulk unsorted PBMCs, naive and antigen-experienced compartments could not be compared conclusively. Estimates of total diversity from one million sequenced T cells were regarded as lower bounds and underestimates. Donor CMV infection status was unknown, potentially confounding age-related changes in expanded clonotypes. There was a strong correlation between observed TCR beta diversity and the percentage of naive T cells measured by flow cytometry.

The donors were roughly 40 Caucasian individuals from Russia, aged roughly 6 to 90 years, who were systemically healthy. Ten milliliters of peripheral blood were drawn from each donor into EDTA-treated Vacutainer tubes. Ficoll-Paque density-gradient centrifugation was used to isolate PBMCs, with at least 6 million obtained per sample. Total RNA, at least 6 micrograms per sample, was extracted from PBMCs with Trizol reagent. Naive CD45RAhigh/CD27high T cell percentages were measured by flow cytometry on a PBMC aliquot from every donor. Worth noting for this clonotype: What antigen it recognizes has not been identified. Base quality data are lacking; no much larger clone is found one base away.

Receptors were amplified or captured by 5' RACE. The sequencing machine was an Illumina HiSeq 2500. A second PCR of roughly 7 to 11 cycles was performed with a sample-barcoded 5' primer and a J-beta primer mix. A template-switch 5' adaptor carrying 12 random nucleotides introduced a unique molecular identifier onto each TCR beta cDNA molecule. Each sample yielded at least 2.5 million CDR3-containing paired-end reads. All of the RNA was converted into first-strand cDNA using the Mint cDNA synthesis kit, with a TRBC-specific oligonucleotide serving as the primer. Following uracil-DNA glycosylase treatment, all cDNA underwent a first 18-cycle PCR with the universal primers M1SS and BC2_uni_R. As for how the authors treated the data: Normalization of each sample was performed by random selection of 1 million high-quality reads, each carrying a distinct molecular identifier. Instead of being binned into consensus sequences, reads that shared molecular identifiers were thrown out. MiTCR, with a Q25 quality threshold and the strictest error-elimination algorithm, was used for CDR3 identification, clonotype clustering and error correction. Lower-bound total TCR beta diversity was estimated with a nonparametric unseen species model using Euler transformation. The raw public reads went through TCRdb reprocessing: fastp at Q25, MiXCR clone calling, in-frame beta chains kept. Each CDR3 protein appears once, grouped with its most common genes and DNA. TCRdb's processing, not the study's, gives the V and J calls here. Here the sample has about 1,000,000 distinct CDR3 sequences; under 45% occur a single time. Around 18% of the sample is held by the ten biggest clonotypes.

The sequenced sample was blood. The TCR was taken from a woman aged 55-70 years in good health.

The base sequence is TGTGCCAGCAGCTTAGGCCAGGGTCGTATTGAGCAGTTCTTC. This yields the protein CASSLGQGRIEQFF. This receptor chain uses TRBV7-2 and TRBJ2-1, with a weak D call of TRBD1 (5 bases match). Sequences SGHTA (CDR1) and FQGNSA (CDR2) are obtained from the germline V gene. Reading from cysteine to phenylalanine, the CDR3 counts 14 amino acids. The retained sequence is limited to the CDR3, 42 bases, with the frame set at the first base. V is cut by 1 base and J by 9 bases, and the space between the germline ends is 13 bases. Here the CDR3 is joined to the reference TRBV7-2 and TRBJ2-1 genes, and the full variable domain is: GAGVSQSPSNKVTEKGKDVELRCDPISGHTALYWYRQSLGQGLEFLIYFQGNSAPDKSGLPSDRFSAERTGGSVSTLTIQRTQQEDSAVYLCASSLGQGRIEQFFGPGTRLTVL.